These 10 T cell receptor beta chains were all obtained from the same sample, sequenced in a study of blood T cell repertoires in COVID-19 (dated by TCRdb to the early 2020s). Receptor libraries were prepared by the immunoSEQ multiplex PCR assay. Held by TCRdb, this immuneACCESS table contains in-frame sequences only and omits some clones. Under half of the omission traces to an unresolved V gene where checked; the cause of the rest is unknown. The sample table lists approximately 200,000 clones, 89% of them with a count of one. The ten top clones hold under 3% of the sample. The source material was PBMCs or T cells enriched from blood (not recorded which). These receptors all stem from a woman aged 40 to 50 with acute COVID-19.

CDR3 in amino acids: CASSLEVRYLAKNIQYF. The CDR3 nucleotides read TGTGCCAGCAGCTTAGAGGTGCGGTACTTAGCCAAAAACATTCAGTACTTC. The chain carries TRBV7-8 and TRBJ2-4; no reliable D call. Trimming stripped 1 base from V and 0 bases from J, with 13 bases between. CDR1 and CDR2 (germline): SGHVS, FQNEAQ. The CDR3 covers 17 residues.

The chain recombines TRBV10-1 with TRBJ1-3; 10 nucleotides align to TRBD1. This CDR3 has 19 amino acids. Germline lookup yields CDR1 WNHNN and CDR2 SYGVQD (reference sequence). The ends lost 3 bases at V and 4 bases at J; junction bases unmatched: 15. CDR3 nucleotides: TGCGCCAGCAGTGATCCATTTGACAGGGGGCGTTGGTCCGGAAACACCATATATTTT. Its protein is CASSDPFDRGRWSGNTIYF.

This chain links TRBV13 with TRBJ1-1; D may be TRBD1 (5 bases). V gave up 4 bases and J gave up 0 bases, with 6 bases separating them. Germline V lookup: CDR1 PRHDT, CDR2 FYEKMQ (reference sequence). CDR3 length equals 13 residues. The CDR3 bases are TGTGCCAGCAGCTGGGGCGTGAACACTGAAGCTTTCTTT. Translation: CASSWGVNTEAFF.

The chain recombines TRBV27 with TRBJ1-4; maybe TRBD1 (6 bases). The germline V gene encodes CDR1 MNHEY and CDR2 SMNVEV (reference sequence). V dropped 7 bases and J dropped 5 bases, with 17 bases sitting between them. The CDR3 length is 15 residues. The CDR3 protein is CASKGGQPLNEKLFF. CDR3 sequence (DNA): TGTGCCAGCAAAGGTGGACAGCCACTAAATGAAAAACTGTTTTTT.

The V call is TRBV5-1, the J call TRBJ2-5, with 11 bases matching TRBD2. V was clipped by 4 bases and J by 4 bases; unmatched bases: 9. The CDR3 extends over 16 amino acids. CDR1 is SGHRS and CDR2 is YFSETQ in the germline V gene. DNA of the CDR3: TGCGCCAGCAGCGCTTACCTAGCGGGAGGTTTAGAGACCCAGTACTTC. Residues: CASSAYLAGGLETQYF.

The genes are TRBV7-6 and TRBJ2-7, with TRBD1 identical over 8 bases. CDR1 is SGHVS and CDR2 is FNYEAQ in the germline V gene. This CDR3 contains 15 residues. V lost 1 base to trimming and J lost 7 bases; unmatched junction nucleotides: 9. The CDR3 nucleotides are TGTGCCAGCAGCTTAGGGGGAACAGGGGGGAAGGAGCAGTACTTC. This encodes CASSLGGTGGKEQYF.

This clone was picked up one time. The genes are TRBV7-2 and TRBJ1-5; 11 nucleotides match TRBD1. Germline CDR1 is SGHTA and CDR2 is FQGNSA. This CDR3 comprises 14 residues. V dropped 5 bases and J dropped 5; count of bases not matched to a gene: 2. The DNA for the CDR3 is TGTGCCAGCAGCGCGGACAGGGGGCATCAGCCCCAGCATTTT. Translated, it gives CASSADRGHQPQHF. Using reference TRBV7-2 and TRBJ1-5 for the parts outside the CDR3, the full variable domain is GAGVSQSPSNKVTEKGKDVELRCDPISGHTALYWYRQSLGQGLEFLIYFQGNSAPDKSGLPSDRFSAERTGGSVSTLTIQRTQQEDSAVYLCASSADRGHQPQHFGDGTRLSIL.

The chain recombines TRBV4-2 with TRBJ1-3, with D perhaps TRBD1 (5 bases). This CDR3 has 18 amino acids. Trimming removed 0 bases from V and 0 bases from J, with 15 bases in between. Germline lookup yields CDR1 LGHNA and CDR2 YNFKEQ. In DNA form, the CDR3 reads TGTGCCAGCAGCCAAGATCTTGGACAACGGATCTCTGGAAACACCATATATTTT. Amino acid sequence: CASSQDLGQRISGNTIYF.

The CDR3 region is CASSLGHSFYEQYF. The CDR3 nucleotides read TGTGCCAGCAGCTTAGGTCACTCCTTCTACGAGCAGTACTTC. This chain joins TRBV7-2 and TRBJ2-7, with D unclear. The CDR3 covers 14 residues. CDR1 and CDR2 from the germline V gene are SGHTA and FQGNSA. Between the trimmed V and J ends, which lost 1 base and 3 bases, there was a span of 10 bases.

The sample holds a few counts of this clone. The rearrangement links TRBV12-3 or TRBV12-4 to TRBJ1-2, with D perhaps TRBD1 (6 bases). V gave up 3 bases and J gave up 2 bases, with 7 bases separating them. This CDR3 is 13 amino acids long. For the CDR3, the DNA is TGTGCCAGCAGTTTCGGGACAAACTATGGCTACACCTTC. Translating gives CASSFGTNYGYTF.